This T cell receptor (beta chain) was identified in a study of memory CD4+ T cells and cytomegalovirus serostatus. The overall study: Of the healthy Belgian adults, 8 to 10 were CMV seropositive and 24 seronegative.

This clone was seen a handful of times. Antigen: not known. Some clones are missing from TCRdb's copy, which holds only in-frame ones; the method was immunoSEQ multiplex PCR. The repertoire consists of tens of thousands of clones, with about 80% occurring once and the leading ten covering over 0.35%. Trimming took off 0 bases at V and 0 bases at J, with 7 bases between the two ends. This CDR3 has 14 residues. CDR1 is SGHRS and CDR2 is YFSETQ in the germline V gene. Single viable CD3+CD4+CD8-CD45RO+ cells were sorted as the memory CD4+ T cells. Broader study findings: CD4+ memory repertoires contained about 40% of the roughly 160 reported CMV TCRbeta sequences.

The TCR was taken from an adult in good health and CMV-seronegative. The material sequenced was memory CD4+ T cells from blood. The genes are TRBV5-1 and TRBJ2-7; D gene uncertain. The CDR3 coding sequence is TGCGCCAGCAGCTTGGTGGGTAGCTCCTACGAGCAGTACTTC. Translating gives CASSLVGSSYEQYF.